By share of the sample, the clone carrying this T cell receptor beta chain is large. J was trimmed by 9 bases and V by 2 bases; bases with no gene match: 7. Looked up from germline, CDR1 is MNHEY and CDR2 is SVGAGI. This CDR3 spans 15 amino acids. The data were taken from a study of circulating CD8 cells and anti-PD-1 response in melanoma. Study context: Response groups: complete/partial responders versus stable/progressive non-responders.

Four subsets defined by PD-1 and/or TIGIT were sorted from live CD3+CD8+TCRalphabeta+ cells. TCR libraries were prepared from 15 ng of total RNA with the QIAseq Immune Repertoire TCR panel. Using its own MiXCR run on the reads, TCRdb lists one record per CDR3 protein. The sample records about 790 distinct CDR3 sequences, around 13% being singletons. This chain links TRBV6-5 with TRBJ2-1, with TRBD2 identical over 10 bases. The source is a human donor with melanoma. The source material was CD8+ T cells from PBMCs, sampled at baseline or after one month of anti-PD-1 therapy (not recorded which). Here the CDR3 DNA reads TGTGCCAGCAGTTACAGCCTAGCGGGGGAAAGTGAGCAGTTCTTC. Protein sequence: CASSYSLAGESEQFF.